The 31 T cell receptor beta chains presented below share a single source sample, sequenced in a study of cytomegalovirus exposure and HLA in healthy donors (TCRdb year 2017). Libraries were prepared through the immunoSEQ multiplex PCR assay. The source is immuneACCESS, and TCRdb retained only in-frame sequences with V and J called. Part of the clones is not carried over; for the studies checked, unresolved V genes explain less than half of this, and the remainder is unexplained. The sample records 160,000 or so clones, roughly 89% of which are singletons. 1.4% of the sample comes from the top ten. Material for sequencing was PBMCs. Receptors originate from a woman aged 25 to 39 in good health and CMV-seronegative.

The rearrangement joins TRBV5-8 to TRBJ2-2; D possibly corresponds to TRBD2 (6 bases). Germline CDR1 reads SGHTS; CDR2 reads YDEGEE. Trimming took 4 bases from V and 5 from J, leaving 15 bases between them. CDR3 length: 15 residues. The CDR3 region is CASSLGLSGTGELFF. CDR3 nucleotides: TGTGCCAGCAGCCTGGGACTTTCGGGTACCGGGGAGCTGTTTTTT.

J is TRBJ1-1 and V is TRBV4-2; D uncertain. This CDR3 spans 17 amino acids. With 0 bases removed from V and 4 bases from J, the gap between germline ends came to 18 bases. Germline assignment: CDR1 LGHNA and CDR2 YNFKEQ. CDR3 coding DNA: TGTGCCAGCAGCCAAGACCAGAGAACATGGGGAGGCACTGAAGCTTTCTTT. Protein: CASSQDQRTWGGTEAFF.

This clone was seen a handful of times. The chain combines TRBV18 with TRBJ2-1, with D possibly being TRBD2 (6 bases). The V gene's germline CDR1 is KGHSH and CDR2 LQKENI. This CDR3 is built from 16 residues. V shed 5 bases and J shed 0 bases, with 14 bases lying between them. The CDR3 protein is CASSSSRTTSYNEQFF. The CDR3 nucleotides read TGTGCCAGCTCATCGAGTCGGACTACCTCCTACAATGAGCAGTTCTTC.

V is TRBV15 and J is TRBJ1-1; D is unclear. The CDR3 consists of 15 residues. Germline CDR1 and CDR2: LNHNV and YYDKDF (reference sequence). Deletions cut 0 bases from V and 4 bases from J, with 12 bases between. CDR3 sequence reads: CATSRDPQRSTEAFF. The CDR3 DNA is TGTGCCACCAGCAGAGATCCCCAGAGGTCCACTGAAGCTTTCTTT.

The rearrangement uses TRBV14 and TRBJ1-4, with D possibly being TRBD1 (5 bases). Per germline, CDR1 SGHDN and CDR2 FVKESK. Trimming took 1 base from V and 8 from J, leaving 14 bases between them. The CDR3 is 15 residues long. In nucleotides, the CDR3 is TGTGCCAGCAGCCAAGTGGGTGGGGCTGAGGAAAAACTGTTTTTT. It yields the protein CASSQVGGAEEKLFF.

V and J are TRBV27 and TRBJ2-5; D is undetermined. The CDR3 runs 15 residues. The V gene's germline CDR1 is MNHEY and CDR2 SMNVEV (reference sequence). Deletions cut 6 bases from V and 1 base from J, with 15 bases between. The CDR3 region is CASSLLGRPQETQYF. CDR3 DNA: TGTGCCAGCAGCCTGCTGGGCAGGCCCCAAGAGACCCAGTACTTC.

V is TRBV7-6 and J is TRBJ1-6, with TRBD1 matching 10 bases. The CDR3 consists of 17 residues. The germline V gene has CDR1 SGHVS and CDR2 FNYEAQ. V shed 0 bases, J shed 9 bases, and the junction held 8 bases outside the gene matches. This CDR3 is CASSLAPGQGLGSPLHF. CDR3 sequence (DNA): TGTGCCAGCAGCTTAGCCCCGGGACAGGGGTTAGGTTCACCCCTCCACTTT.

The chain employs TRBV29-1 and TRBJ1-1; 9 bases agree with TRBD1. The CDR3 is made up of 14 amino acids. Trimming at V came to 4 bases and at J to 7 bases, leaving 10 bases not matched to a gene. Germline CDR1 and CDR2: SQVTM and ANQGSEA. The CDR3 region is CSVVNRGRVDEAFF. CDR3 DNA: TGCAGCGTTGTAAACAGGGGGCGCGTGGATGAAGCTTTCTTT.

The CDR3 loop reads CASSDMEGTGGYEQYF. For the CDR3, the DNA is TGTGCCAGCAGTGACATGGAGGGGACAGGGGGCTACGAGCAGTACTTC. This chain joins TRBV6-1 and TRBJ2-7, with 11 bases fitting TRBD1. The CDR3 covers 16 residues. After removal of 3 bases from V and 3 bases from J, the junction contained 7 bases not matched to a gene. Germline CDR1 is MNHNS and CDR2 is SASEGT.

The rearrangement uses TRBV7-6 and TRBJ1-6; no firm D call. The V gene lost 6 bases and the J gene lost 8 bases, with 11 bases spanning the gap. Per germline, CDR1 SGHVS and CDR2 FNYEAQ. This CDR3 contains 13 residues. The CDR3 spells CASSPIEDSPLHF. CDR3 nucleotides: TGTGCCAGCAGTCCGATTGAGGATTCACCCCTCCACTTT.

This clone was observed a single time. The chain employs TRBV29-1 and TRBJ2-5; D is possibly TRBD2 (7 bases). The germline V and J ends were trimmed by 3 bases and 5 bases, with 13 bases remaining between them. Germline lookup yields CDR1 SQVTM and CDR2 ANQGSEA. The CDR3 runs 13 residues. The DNA of the CDR3 is TGCAGCGTTGAGTGGGGGGGCCCGGAGACCCAGTACTTC. Protein product: CSVEWGGPETQYF.

V is TRBV18 and J is TRBJ2-7; 8 bases fit TRBD1. In germline, CDR1 is KGHSH, CDR2 LQKENI. V lost 3 bases, J lost 4 bases, and 8 bases stayed unmatched. The CDR3 runs 15 residues. This CDR3 is CASSPPETGAYEQYF. CDR3 DNA: TGTGCCAGCTCACCCCCAGAGACAGGGGCATACGAGCAGTACTTC.

The V gene is TRBV7-9, the J gene TRBJ2-3, with 8 bases matching TRBD1. V lost 5 bases, J lost 2 bases, and 3 bases stayed unmatched. This CDR3 has 14 residues. Germline V gene sequence: CDR1 SEHNR, CDR2 FQNEAQ (reference sequence). DNA of the CDR3: TGTGCCAGCAGCACGACAGGGGACACAGATACGCAGTATTTT. Translating gives CASSTTGDTDTQYF.

Worth noting for this clone: Other nucleotide sequences in the sample specify the same CDR3. The chain carries TRBV27 and TRBJ1-5; D possibly corresponds to TRBD1 (5 bases). The CDR3 has 15 amino acids. V lost 2 bases to trimming and J lost 1 base, with 9 bases between them. CDR1 is MNHEY and CDR2 is SMNVEV in the germline V gene (reference sequence). This CDR3 is CASSLAQGSNQPQHF. As DNA, the CDR3 is TGTGCCAGCAGTTTAGCCCAGGGCAGCAATCAGCCCCAGCATTTT.

The table lists this clone with a few counts. J is TRBJ1-4 and V is TRBV6-1, with 7 positions matching TRBD1. This CDR3 has 15 amino acids. Unmatched junction bases numbered 8, after V lost 6 bases and J lost 4 bases. Germline CDR1 and CDR2: MNHNS and SASEGT. CDR3: CASRPDRSVNEKLFF. CDR3 DNA: TGTGCCAGCAGACCGGACAGGAGCGTTAATGAAAAACTGTTTTTT.

The chain combines TRBV27 with TRBJ2-1, with 10 nucleotides matching TRBD2. Trimming at V came to 3 bases and at J to 4 bases, leaving 6 bases not matched to a gene. The CDR3 totals 16 residues. Germline loops: CDR1 MNHEY, CDR2 SMNVEV (reference sequence). In DNA form, the CDR3 reads TGTGCCAGCAGTTTTAGCGGGGGGCCCCTATACAATGAGCAGTTCTTC. Amino acid sequence: CASSFSGGPLYNEQFF.

This clone was observed a few times. V usage is TRBV2 and J usage is TRBJ2-7; 7 positions match TRBD1. This CDR3 has 14 residues. Germline values: CDR1 SNHLY, CDR2 FYNNEI. With 5 bases clipped from V and 0 bases from J, the junction kept 4 bases outside the gene matches. This chain's CDR3 is CASSSWTGSYEQYF. For the CDR3, the DNA is TGTGCCAGCAGTTCTTGGACAGGCTCCTACGAGCAGTACTTC.

This clone was counted only a few times. The chain links TRBV5-4 to TRBJ1-3, with D unclear. V dropped 7 bases and J dropped 0 bases, with 23 bases sitting between them. CDR3 length equals 18 residues. Per the germline V gene, CDR1 is SGHNT and CDR2 is YYREEE (reference sequence). The CDR3 nucleotides read TGTGCCAGCTCCTCATTCTCCAACGGACTGAACTCTGGAAACACCATATATTTT. Translating gives CASSSFSNGLNSGNTIYF.

This clone was seen a handful of times. The chain employs TRBV7-2 and TRBJ1-1; perhaps TRBD1 as D (5 bases). The CDR3 loop spans 13 amino acids. V lost 5 bases to trimming and J lost 1 base, with 8 bases between them. Germline-derived CDR1 and CDR2 are SGHTA and FQGNSA. CDR3: CASSQGRNTEAFF. The CDR3 nucleotides read TGTGCCAGCAGCCAGGGCAGGAACACTGAAGCTTTCTTT.

V is TRBV11-1 and J is TRBJ1-5, with 9 bases matching TRBD1. V shed 10 bases and J 3 bases; nucleotides not matched to a gene: 10. The CDR3 runs to 15 residues. The germline V gene encodes CDR1 SGHAT and CDR2 FQDESV (reference sequence). CDR3 sequence: CATPARTGVNQPQHF. The CDR3 nucleotides read TGTGCCACACCAGCGAGGACAGGGGTCAATCAGCCCCAGCATTTT.

This rearrangement joins TRBV6-6 to TRBJ1-2; D gene unclear. Trimming took off 9 bases at V and 7 bases at J, with 15 bases between the two ends. The CDR3 is made up of 12 amino acids. Germline-derived CDR1 and CDR2 are MNHNY and SVGAGI (reference sequence). The CDR3 DNA sequence: TGTGCCAGGCCCCCGGAGGAATGTGGCTACACCTTC. Residues: CARPPEECGYTF.

The V and J genes are TRBV11-2 and TRBJ1-1; TRBD1 matches 8 bases. The CDR3 extends over 13 amino acids. CDR1 and CDR2 (germline): SGHAT, FQNNGV. The V gene end was trimmed by 1 base and the J gene end by 6 bases; junction bases not matched to a gene: 1. The CDR3 nucleotides are TGTGCCAGCAGCTTAGGGACAGGGCCTGAAGCTTTCTTT. Translation gives CASSLGTGPEAFF.

The chain combines TRBV5-3 with TRBJ2-7; D remains unclear. TRBV5-3 is an ORF for which the function is uncertain. V lost 0 bases, J lost 3 bases, and 7 bases lay in between. CDR3 length: 13 amino acids. CDR3: CARSLEQLYEQYF. The DNA of the CDR3 is TGTGCCAGAAGCTTGGAACAGCTCTACGAGCAGTACTTC.

This sequence joins TRBV11-2 and TRBJ2-1; weak D call: TRBD1 (5 bases). The germline V gene encodes CDR1 SGHAT and CDR2 FQNNGV. The CDR3 spans 15 residues. V lost 1 base and J lost 3, with 10 bases in between. This CDR3 is CASSLVKGIYNEQFF. CDR3 DNA sequence: TGTGCCAGCAGCTTAGTTAAGGGGATCTACAATGAGCAGTTCTTC.

The chain combines TRBV5-1 with TRBJ1-1, with TRBD1 as a possible D gene (5 bases). The CDR3 length is 16 residues. Trimming left V 4 bases short and J 0 bases short, with 16 bases between. Germline V gene sequence: CDR1 SGHRS, CDR2 YFSETQ. CDR3 protein: CASSLRAGRMNTEAFF. The CDR3 nucleotides read TGCGCCAGCAGCCTACGGGCGGGACGGATGAACACTGAAGCTTTCTTT. The entire variable domain, with the rest obtained from reference TRBV5-1 and TRBJ1-1, is as follows: KAGVTQTPRYLIKTRGQQVTLSCSPISGHRSVSWYQQTPGQGLQFLFEYFSETQRNKGNFPGRFSGRQFSNSRSEMNVSTLELGDSALYLCASSLRAGRMNTEAFFGQGTRLTVV.

CDR3 amino acids: CASSLGQGQDTIYF. The CDR3 nucleotides are TGTGCCAGCAGCCTAGGACAGGGCCAGGACACCATATATTTT. The genes are TRBV7-9 and TRBJ1-3, with 8 bases matching TRBD1. Germline assignment: CDR1 SEHNR and CDR2 FQNEAQ (reference sequence). There are 14 residues in the CDR3. V lost 5 bases to trimming and J lost 8 bases; unmatched junction nucleotides: 8.

CDR3 sequence (DNA): TGCGCCAGCAGTCCAAAGATAGACAGGGGAAGTGAGCAGTACTTC. Its translation: CASSPKIDRGSEQYF. This chain links TRBV23-1 with TRBJ2-7; 8 positions match TRBD1. TRBV23-1 is an ORF; its function is uncertain. This CDR3 has 15 amino acids. V lost 4 bases to trimming and J lost 7 bases; unmatched junction nucleotides: 12.

The chain links TRBV2 to TRBJ1-2; tentative D call: TRBD1 (5 bases). Germline V gene lookup returns CDR1 SNHLY and CDR2 FYNNEI. The CDR3 runs to 17 residues. Trimming took 4 bases from V and 2 from J, leaving 20 bases between them. In DNA form, the CDR3 reads TGTGCCAGCAGTGTCAGGACCGATACGGGACTCAACTATGGCTACACCTTC. Amino acid sequence: CASSVRTDTGLNYGYTF.

This chain uses TRBV4-1 with TRBJ2-7; a weak D match, TRBD1 (6 bases). This CDR3 comprises 15 residues. The ends were cut back, 3 bases at V and 0 bases at J, with 12 bases in the middle. Germline values: CDR1 MGHRA, CDR2 YSYEKL. The CDR3 is CASSQATGSSYEQYF. The CDR3 bases are TGCGCCAGCAGCCAGGCCACAGGGAGCTCCTACGAGCAGTACTTC.

V usage is TRBV6-6 and J usage is TRBJ2-7; 9 bases fit TRBD1. Germline CDR1 is MNHNY and CDR2 is SVGAGI (reference sequence). J gave up 1 base and V 7 bases, and 5 bases lay outside the gene matches. There are 14 residues in the CDR3. The CDR3 protein is CASTRGTGSYEQYF. In DNA, the CDR3 is TGTGCCAGCACCAGAGGGACAGGGTCCTACGAGCAGTACTTC.

This clone was seen just once. The chain uses TRBV7-9 and TRBJ2-1, with TRBD2 matching 9 bases. CDR3 length: 16 residues. CDR1 and CDR2 from the germline V gene are SEHNR and FQNEAQ (reference sequence). Germline trimming cut 2 bases from V and 9 bases from J; bases unmatched to any gene: 11. The CDR3 region has the DNA TGTGCCAGCAGCTTAACGACGAGCGGGGGGCGGCGTGAGCAGTTCTTC. Translated, it gives CASSLTTSGGRREQFF.